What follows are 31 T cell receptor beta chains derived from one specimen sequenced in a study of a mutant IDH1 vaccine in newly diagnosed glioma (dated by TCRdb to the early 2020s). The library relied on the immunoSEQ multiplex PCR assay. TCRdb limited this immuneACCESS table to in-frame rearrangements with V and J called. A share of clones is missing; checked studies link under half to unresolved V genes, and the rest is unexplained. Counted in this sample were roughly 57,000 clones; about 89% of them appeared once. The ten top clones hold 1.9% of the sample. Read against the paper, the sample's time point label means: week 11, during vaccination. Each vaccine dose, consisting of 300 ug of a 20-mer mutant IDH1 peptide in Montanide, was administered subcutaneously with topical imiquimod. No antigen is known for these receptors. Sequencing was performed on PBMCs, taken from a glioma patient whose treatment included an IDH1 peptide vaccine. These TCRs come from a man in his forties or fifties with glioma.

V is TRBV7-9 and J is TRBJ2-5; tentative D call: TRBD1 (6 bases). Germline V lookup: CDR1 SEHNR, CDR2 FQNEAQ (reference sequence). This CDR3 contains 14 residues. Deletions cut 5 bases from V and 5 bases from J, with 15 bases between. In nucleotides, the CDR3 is TGTGCCAGCAGCCCTGACAGGATAATCGAGACCCAGTACTTC. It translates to CASSPDRIIETQYF.

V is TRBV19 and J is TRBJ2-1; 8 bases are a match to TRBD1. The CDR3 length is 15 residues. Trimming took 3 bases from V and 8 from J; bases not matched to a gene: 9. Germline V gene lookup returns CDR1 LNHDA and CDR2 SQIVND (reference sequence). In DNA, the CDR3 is TGTGCCAGTAGTATTAGCGGACAGGGACCCTATGAGCAGTTCTTC. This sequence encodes CASSISGQGPYEQFF.

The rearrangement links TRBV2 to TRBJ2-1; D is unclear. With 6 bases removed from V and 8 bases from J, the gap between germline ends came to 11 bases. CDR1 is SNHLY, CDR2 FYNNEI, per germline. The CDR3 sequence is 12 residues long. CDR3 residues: CASSWQEYEQFF. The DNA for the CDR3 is TGTGCCAGCAGCTGGCAGGAATATGAGCAGTTCTTC.

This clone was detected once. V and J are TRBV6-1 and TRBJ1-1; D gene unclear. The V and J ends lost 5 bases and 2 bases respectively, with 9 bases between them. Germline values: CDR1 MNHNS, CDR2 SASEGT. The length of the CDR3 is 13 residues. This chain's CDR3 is CASSSGPNTEAFF. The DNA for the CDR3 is TGTGCCAGCAGTTCCGGACCAAACACTGAAGCTTTCTTT.

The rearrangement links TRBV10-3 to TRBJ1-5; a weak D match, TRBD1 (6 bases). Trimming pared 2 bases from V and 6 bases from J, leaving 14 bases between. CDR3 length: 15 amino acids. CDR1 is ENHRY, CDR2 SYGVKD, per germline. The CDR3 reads CAISEGGTRGQPQHF. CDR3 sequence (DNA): TGTGCCATCAGTGAGGGAGGCACCAGGGGTCAGCCCCAGCATTTT.

The CDR3 nucleotides are TGTGCCAGCAGTCAAACTTACATCAGGGGGACTGGGCAAGAGACCCAGTACTTC. Translation: CASSQTYIRGTGQETQYF. The genes are TRBV25-1 and TRBJ2-5, with D tentatively TRBD1 (7 bases). The CDR3 is made up of 18 amino acids. Germline V gene lookup returns CDR1 MGHDK and CDR2 SYGVNS. V gave up 5 bases and J gave up 2 bases, with 24 bases separating them.

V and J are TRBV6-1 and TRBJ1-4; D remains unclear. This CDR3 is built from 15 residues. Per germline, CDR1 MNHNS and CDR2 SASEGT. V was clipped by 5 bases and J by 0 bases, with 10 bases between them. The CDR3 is CASSSTSPTNEKLFF. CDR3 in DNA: TGTGCCAGCAGTTCCACGTCCCCAACTAATGAAAAACTGTTTTTT.

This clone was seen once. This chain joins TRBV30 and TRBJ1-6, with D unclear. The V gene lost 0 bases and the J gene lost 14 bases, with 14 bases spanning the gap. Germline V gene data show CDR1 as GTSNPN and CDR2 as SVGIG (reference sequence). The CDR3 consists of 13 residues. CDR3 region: CAWSVAGIRSLHF. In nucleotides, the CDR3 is TGTGCCTGGAGTGTAGCTGGGATTAGATCCCTCCACTTT.

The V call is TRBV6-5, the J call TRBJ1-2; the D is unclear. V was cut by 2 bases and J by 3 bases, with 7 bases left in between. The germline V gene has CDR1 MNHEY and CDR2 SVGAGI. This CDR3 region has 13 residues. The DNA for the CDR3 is TGTGCCAGCAGTTACCGGACGGACTATGGCTACACCTTC. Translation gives CASSYRTDYGYTF.

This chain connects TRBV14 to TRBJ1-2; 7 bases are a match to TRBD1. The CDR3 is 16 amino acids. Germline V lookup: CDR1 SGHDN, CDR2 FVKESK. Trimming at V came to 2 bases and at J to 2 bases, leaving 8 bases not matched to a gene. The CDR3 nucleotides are TGTGCCAGCAGCCAACATGTGGACAGGCCGAACTATGGCTACACCTTC. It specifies CASSQHVDRPNYGYTF.

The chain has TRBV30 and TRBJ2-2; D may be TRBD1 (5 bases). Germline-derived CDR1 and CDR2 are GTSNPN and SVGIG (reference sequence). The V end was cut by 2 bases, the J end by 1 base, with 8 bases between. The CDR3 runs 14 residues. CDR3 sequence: CAWSTQGNTGELFF. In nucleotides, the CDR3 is TGTGCCTGGAGTACGCAGGGGAACACCGGGGAGCTGTTTTTT.

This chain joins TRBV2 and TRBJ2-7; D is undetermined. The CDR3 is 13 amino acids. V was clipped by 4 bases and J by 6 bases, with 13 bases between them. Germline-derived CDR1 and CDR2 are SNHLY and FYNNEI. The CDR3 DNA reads TGTGCCAGCAGTGCCCGTATCGACGGCGAGCAGTACTTC. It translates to CASSARIDGEQYF.

CDR3 coding DNA: TGCGCCAGCAGCCTAGACAGGGGCGGAGGGGATGGCTACACCTTC. Its protein is CASSLDRGGGDGYTF. This sequence joins TRBV5-1 and TRBJ1-2; 8 bases map to TRBD1. The CDR3 consists of 15 residues. Trimming removed 4 bases from V and 6 bases from J; junction bases left unmatched: 11. Germline lookup yields CDR1 SGHRS and CDR2 YFSETQ.

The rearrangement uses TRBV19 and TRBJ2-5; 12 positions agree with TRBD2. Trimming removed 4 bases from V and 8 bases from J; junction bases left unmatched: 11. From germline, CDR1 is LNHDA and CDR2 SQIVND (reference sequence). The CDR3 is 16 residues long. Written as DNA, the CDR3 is TGTGCCAGTAGTAGACTACTAGCGGGAGGCCTCAAAACCCAGTACTTC. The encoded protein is CASSRLLAGGLKTQYF.

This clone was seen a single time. The chain's CDR3 is CSVEDRNWQGLVNEQFF. CDR3 sequence (DNA): TGCAGCGTTGAAGATCGGAATTGGCAGGGGTTGGTCAATGAGCAGTTCTTC. The chain has TRBV29-1 and TRBJ2-1, with D maybe TRBD1 (6 bases). CDR3 length: 17 residues. The ends were cut back, 0 bases at V and 6 bases at J, with 21 bases in the middle. Per the germline V gene, CDR1 is SQVTM and CDR2 is ANQGSEA.

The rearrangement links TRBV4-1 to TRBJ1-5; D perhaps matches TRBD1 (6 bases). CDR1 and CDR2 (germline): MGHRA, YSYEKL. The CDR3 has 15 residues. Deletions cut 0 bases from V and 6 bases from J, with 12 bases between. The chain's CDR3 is CASSQDTGGSQPQHF. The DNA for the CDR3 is TGCGCCAGCAGCCAAGATACGGGGGGCTCTCAGCCCCAGCATTTT.

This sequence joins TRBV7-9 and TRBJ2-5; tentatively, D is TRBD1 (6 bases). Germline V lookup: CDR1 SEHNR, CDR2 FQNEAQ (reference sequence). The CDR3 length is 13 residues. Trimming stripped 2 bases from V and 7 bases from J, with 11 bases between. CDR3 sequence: CASSLQGRGTQYF. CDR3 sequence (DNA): TGTGCCAGCAGCTTACAGGGCAGGGGGACCCAGTACTTC.

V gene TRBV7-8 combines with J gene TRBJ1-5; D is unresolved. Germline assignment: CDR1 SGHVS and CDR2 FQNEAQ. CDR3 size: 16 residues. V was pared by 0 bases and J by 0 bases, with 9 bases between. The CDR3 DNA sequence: TGTGCCAGCAGCTTAGCGCTCGGTAATAGCAATCAGCCCCAGCATTTT. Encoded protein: CASSLALGNSNQPQHF. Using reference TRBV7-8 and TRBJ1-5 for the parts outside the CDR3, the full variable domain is GAGVSQSPRYKVAKRGQDVALRCDPISGHVSLFWYQQALGQGPEFLTYFQNEAQLDKSGLPSDRFFAERPEGSVSTLKIQRTQQEDSAVYLCASSLALGNSNQPQHFGDGTRLSIL.

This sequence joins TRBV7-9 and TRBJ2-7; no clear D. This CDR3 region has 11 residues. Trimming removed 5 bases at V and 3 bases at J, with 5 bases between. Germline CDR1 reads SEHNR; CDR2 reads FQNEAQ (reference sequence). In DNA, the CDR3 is TGTGCCAGCAGCCCCCTCTACGAGCAGTACGTC. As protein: CASSPLYEQYV.

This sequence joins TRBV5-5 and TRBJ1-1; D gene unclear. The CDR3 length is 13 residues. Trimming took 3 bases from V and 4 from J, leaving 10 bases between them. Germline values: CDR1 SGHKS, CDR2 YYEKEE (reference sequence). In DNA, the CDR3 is TGTGCCAGCAGCTGGGCGGAGGTCACTGAAGCTTTCTTT. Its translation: CASSWAEVTEAFF.

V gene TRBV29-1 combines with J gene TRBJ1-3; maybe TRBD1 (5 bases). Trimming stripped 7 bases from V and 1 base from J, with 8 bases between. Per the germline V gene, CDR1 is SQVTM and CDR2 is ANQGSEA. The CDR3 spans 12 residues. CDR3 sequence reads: CSAGTSGNTIYF. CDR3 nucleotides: TGCAGCGCCGGGACTTCTGGAAACACCATATATTTT.

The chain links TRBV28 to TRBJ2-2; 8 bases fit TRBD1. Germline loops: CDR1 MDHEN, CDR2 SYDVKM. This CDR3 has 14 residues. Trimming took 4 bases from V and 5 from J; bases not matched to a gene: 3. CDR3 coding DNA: TGTGCCAGCAGTTGGCAGGGGGCTACCGGGGAGCTGTTTTTT. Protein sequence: CASSWQGATGELFF.

The CDR3 loop reads CASSRVRGETQYF. In DNA form, the CDR3 reads TGTGCCAGTAGTCGGGTCCGGGGTGAGACCCAGTACTTC. The chain has TRBV19 and TRBJ2-5, with D maybe TRBD2 (5 bases). This CDR3 comprises 13 residues. The germline V gene has CDR1 LNHDA and CDR2 SQIVND (reference sequence). The ends were cut back, 5 bases at V and 5 bases at J, with 12 bases in the middle.

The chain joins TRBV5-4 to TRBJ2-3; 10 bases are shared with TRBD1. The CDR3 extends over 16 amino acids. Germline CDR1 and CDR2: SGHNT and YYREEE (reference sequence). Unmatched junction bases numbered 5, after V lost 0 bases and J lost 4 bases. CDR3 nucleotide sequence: TGTGCCAGCAGCTTGGGGGGACAGGGGTGGGCAGATACGCAGTATTTT. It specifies CASSLGGQGWADTQYF. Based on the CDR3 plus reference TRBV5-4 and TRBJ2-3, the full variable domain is ETGVTQSPTHLIKTRGQQVTLRCSSQSGHNTVSWYQQALGQGPQFIFQYYREEENGRGNFPPRFSGLQFPNYSSELNVNALELDDSALYLCASSLGGQGWADTQYFGPGTRLTVL.

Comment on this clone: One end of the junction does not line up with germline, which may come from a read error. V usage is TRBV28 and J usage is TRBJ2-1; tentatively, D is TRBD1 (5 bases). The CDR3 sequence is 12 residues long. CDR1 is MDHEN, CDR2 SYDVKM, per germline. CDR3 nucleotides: TGTGGCAGCAGTTTAGGGGTGAATGAGCAGTTCTTC. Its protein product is CGSSLGVNEQFF.

This CDR3 is CASSEKVLSGNTIYF. DNA of the CDR3: TGTGCCAGCAGTGAAAAGGTTCTCTCTGGAAACACCATATATTTT. The V call is TRBV6-1, the J call TRBJ1-3, with D hard to call. CDR1 is MNHNS, CDR2 SASEGT, per germline. V was pared by 2 bases and J by 0 bases, with 8 bases between. This CDR3 is 15 amino acids long.

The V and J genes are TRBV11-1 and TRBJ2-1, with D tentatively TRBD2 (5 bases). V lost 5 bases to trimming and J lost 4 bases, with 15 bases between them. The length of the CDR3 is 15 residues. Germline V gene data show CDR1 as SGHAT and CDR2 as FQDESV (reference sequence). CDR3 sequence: CASSLSGPSYNEQFF. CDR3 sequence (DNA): TGTGCCAGCAGCCTAAGCGGTCCTAGTTACAATGAGCAGTTCTTC.

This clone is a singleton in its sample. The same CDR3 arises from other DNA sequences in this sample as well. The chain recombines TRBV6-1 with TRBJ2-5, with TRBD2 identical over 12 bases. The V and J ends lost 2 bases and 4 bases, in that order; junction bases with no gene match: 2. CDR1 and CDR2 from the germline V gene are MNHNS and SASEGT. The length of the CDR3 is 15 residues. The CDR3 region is CASSELAGGPETQYF. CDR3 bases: TGTGCCAGCAGTGAACTAGCGGGGGGGCCAGAGACCCAGTACTTC.

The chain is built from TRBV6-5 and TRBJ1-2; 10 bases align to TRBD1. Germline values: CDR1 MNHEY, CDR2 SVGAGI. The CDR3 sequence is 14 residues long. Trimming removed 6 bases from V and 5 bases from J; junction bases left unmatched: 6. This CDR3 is CASSSPGQGYGYTF. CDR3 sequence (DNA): TGTGCCAGCAGCTCCCCGGGACAGGGGTATGGCTACACCTTC.

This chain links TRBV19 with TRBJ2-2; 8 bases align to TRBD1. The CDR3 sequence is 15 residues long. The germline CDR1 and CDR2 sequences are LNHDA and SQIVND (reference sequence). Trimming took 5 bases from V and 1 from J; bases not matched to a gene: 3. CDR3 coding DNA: TGTGCCAGTAGTGTACAGGGGGTGAACACCGGGGAGCTGTTTTTT. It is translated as CASSVQGVNTGELFF. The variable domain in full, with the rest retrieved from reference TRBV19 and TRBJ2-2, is DGGITQSPKYLFRKEGQNVTLSCEQNLNHDAMYWYRQDPGQGLRLIYYSQIVNDFQKGDIAEGYSVSREKKESFPLTVTSAQKNPTAFYLCASSVQGVNTGELFFGEGSRLTVL.

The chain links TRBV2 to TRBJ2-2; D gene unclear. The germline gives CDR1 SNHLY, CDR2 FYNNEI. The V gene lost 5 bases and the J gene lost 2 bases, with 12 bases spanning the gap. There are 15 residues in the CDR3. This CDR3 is CASSPGRVNTGELFF. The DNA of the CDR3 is TGTGCCAGCAGTCCCGGCCGGGTTAACACCGGGGAGCTGTTTTTT.